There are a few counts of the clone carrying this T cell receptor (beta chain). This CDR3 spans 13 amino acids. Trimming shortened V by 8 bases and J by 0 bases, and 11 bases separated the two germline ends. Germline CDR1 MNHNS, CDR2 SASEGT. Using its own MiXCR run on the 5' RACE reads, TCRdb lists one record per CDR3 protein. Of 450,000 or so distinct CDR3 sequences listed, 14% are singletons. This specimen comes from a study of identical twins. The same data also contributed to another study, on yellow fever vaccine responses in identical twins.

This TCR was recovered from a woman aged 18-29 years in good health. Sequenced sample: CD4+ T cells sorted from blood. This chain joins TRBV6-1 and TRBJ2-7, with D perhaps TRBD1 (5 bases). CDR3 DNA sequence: TGTGCCAGCGCGCAGGGAAGCTCCTACGAGCAGTACTTC. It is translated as CASAQGSSYEQYF.